This paragraph covers one TCR beta chain sequence. The study used treatment-naive patients who had stable or active relapsing-remitting disease as multiple sclerosis controls. The CD8+ and CD4+ T cells were isolated magnetically using a negative isolation approach, whereas the TEMRA cells were enriched by FACS. Random hexamers were used to reverse transcribe the RNA input (about 0.5 to 1 ug). TCRdb processed the immunoSEQ multiplex PCR reads anew with MiXCR; each CDR3 protein has one entry. The sample holds some 260,000 distinct CDR3 sequences, roughly 81% seen once. This entry comes from a study of CD8 T cells in Susac syndrome. This clonotype was sampled from a human donor with multiple sclerosis. Input material: CD8+ T cells from PBMCs.

DNA for the CDR3: TGTGCCAGCACTCAGCCCCGGGGTAGCCTCAATGAGCAGTTCTTC. It encodes CASTQPRGSLNEQFF. The chain employs TRBV6-1 and TRBJ2-1; the D gene is possibly TRBD2 (5 bases). Germline V gene data show CDR1 as MNHNS and CDR2 as SASEGT. The CDR3 sequence is 15 residues long. The ends were cut back, 7 bases at V and 6 bases at J, with 19 bases in the middle.